This is a list of T cell receptor beta chains from one sample in a study of T cell responses to AZD1222 COVID-19 vaccine. Clones were read by immunoSEQ multiplex PCR, and TCRdb kept only the in-frame ones, dropping some. The table lists about 94,000 clones, approximately 88% of them singletons, with 9% to 13% in the top ten. This material consisted of peripheral blood, taken 28 days after the second AZD1222 dose. The source of these receptors is an adult who received the AZD1222 COVID-19 vaccine. Each CDR3 is given with its conserved first and last residue. D genes are given only for firm matches. The listing skips clone size in some rows; elsewhere it reads once, few, many or a size class.

j_call	clone_size	d_call	v_call	cdr3_nt	cdr3_aa
TRBJ1-1	NA	TRBD1	TRBV4-2	TGTGCCAGCAGCCACCGGGGGACAGGGAACACTGAAGCTTTCTTT	CASSHRGTGNTEAFF
TRBJ1-2	once	NA	TRBV12-5	TGTGCTAGTGGTTCCCCAAGGCCGAGTGGCTACACCTTC	CASGSPRPSGYTF
TRBJ2-3	NA	NA	TRBV11-2	TGTGCCAGCAGCCCGACCCCGGGGCATACGCAGTATTTT	CASSPTPGHTQYF
TRBJ2-6	NA	NA	TRBV5-4	TGTGCCAGCAGCTTGTCTGCCTCTGGGGCCAACGTCCTGACTTTC	CASSLSASGANVLTF
TRBJ2-7	NA	NA	TRBV7-2	TGTGCCAGCAGCTTCGACTATTCCGAGCAGTACTTC	CASSFDYSEQYF
TRBJ2-1	NA	TRBD2	TRBV5-1	TGCGCCAGCAGCTTGGATCCCGGGACTAGCGTCCCCTGGTTCTTC	CASSLDPGTSVPWFF
TRBJ2-1	NA	NA	TRBV6-5	TGTGCCAGCAGTCGCTTACTAGATGAGCAGTTCTTC	CASSRLLDEQFF
TRBJ1-5	NA	NA	TRBV4-1	TGCGCCAGCAGCCAGGCGGATTATAGCAATCAGCCCCAGCATTTT	CASSQADYSNQPQHF
TRBJ1-1	NA	TRBD1	TRBV7-8	TGTGCCAGCAGCGAAGACAGGGCAACTGAAGCTTTCTTT	CASSEDRATEAFF
TRBJ1-3	NA	NA	TRBV7-2	TGTGCCAGCAGCCCACCCGGGGGCTACTCTGGAAACACCATATATTTT	CASSPPGGYSGNTIYF
TRBJ2-7	NA	NA	TRBV29-1	TGCAGCGCCATCAGGGACTACGAGCAGTACTTC	CSAIRDYEQYF
TRBJ2-2	NA	NA	TRBV5-3	TGCGAGAGGGAAGGGGCGGCGAACACCGGGGAGCTGTTTTTT	CEREGAANTGELFF
TRBJ1-2	NA	NA	TRBV27	TGTGCCAGCTTTGGTAACTATGGCTACACCTTC	CASFGNYGYTF
TRBJ2-6	NA	TRBD1	TRBV30	TGTGCCGGACTCCGGGACAGGGGGTCCGGGGCCAACGTCCTGACTTTC	CAGLRDRGSGANVLTF
TRBJ2-1	NA	NA	TRBV15	TGTGCCACCAGCAGAGAGCGGAGCTCCTACAATGAGCAGTTCTTC	CATSRERSSYNEQFF
TRBJ2-7	NA	TRBD2	TRBV6-5	TGTGCCAGCAGTCCTTGGGAGGGACTCTACGAGCAGTACTTC	CASSPWEGLYEQYF
TRBJ1-6	NA	NA	TRBV6-2/TRBV6-3	TGTGCCAGCAGTTACAAGCAGGGACGTTCACCCCTCCACTTT	CASSYKQGRSPLHF
TRBJ1-1	NA	TRBD1	TRBV28	TGTGCCAGCAGTCAACCCGGGACAGGGCCTGAAGCTTTCTTT	CASSQPGTGPEAFF
TRBJ1-4	once	NA	TRBV9	TGTGCCAGCAGCGTAGCCGCAGCAACTAATGAAAAACTGTTTTTT	CASSVAAATNEKLFF
TRBJ2-1	once	TRBD2	TRBV6-5	TGTGCCACCAGACTAGCGACTATACCAGGGGAGTTCTTC	CATRLATIPGEFF
TRBJ1-5	NA	NA	TRBV2	TGTGCCACCCACCTTGGGGGTCCCAATCAGCCCCAGCATTTT	CATHLGGPNQPQHF
TRBJ1-6	NA	NA	TRBV18	TGTGCCAGCTCTCGGGCCATAACCAATTCACCCCTCCACTTT	CASSRAITNSPLHF
TRBJ1-1	once	TRBD1	TRBV9	TGTGCCAGCAGCGTAGGGGTCGCGCGGACAGGGACTGAAGCTTTCTTT	CASSVGVARTGTEAFF
TRBJ1-1	few	NA	TRBV12-3/TRBV12-4	TGTGCCAGCAGCGCTGACAGGAACACTGAAGCTTTCTTT	CASSADRNTEAFF
TRBJ1-5	once	TRBD1	TRBV6-6	TGTGCCAGCAGTACCGGTGGGACAGGGTATCAGCCCCAGCATTTT	CASSTGGTGYQPQHF
TRBJ1-5	NA	NA	TRBV23-1	TGCGCCAGTCCTCTGAATCAGCCCCAGCATTTT	CASPLNQPQHF
TRBJ1-1	NA	TRBD1	TRBV28	TGTGCCAGCACCGCCGGACAGGGTGCTCATGGGAACACTGAAGCTTTCTTT	CASTAGQGAHGNTEAFF
TRBJ2-1	once	NA	TRBV28	TGTGCCAGCAGTTTGGGGCGCAACAATGAGCAGTTCTTC	CASSLGRNNEQFF
TRBJ1-1	NA	NA	TRBV3-1/TRBV3-2	TGTGCCAGCAGCTCACAGGGAGGTGAAGCTTTCTTT	CASSSQGGEAFF
TRBJ1-1	NA	NA	TRBV7-2	TGTGCCAGCAGCAAACAGGGACTTCCCACTGAAGCTTTCTTT	CASSKQGLPTEAFF
TRBJ2-5	NA	NA	TRBV24-1	TGTGCCACCGGAGGGGAGGACAGGGAGACCCAGTACTTC	CATGGEDRETQYF
TRBJ2-7	NA	NA	TRBV5-4	TGTGCCAGCAGCACCCCGGACGCCGAGCAGTACTTC	CASSTPDAEQYF
TRBJ1-5	once	TRBD1	TRBV29-1	TGCAGCGTACGCCAGGGGGCCGATCAGCCCCAGCATTTT	CSVRQGADQPQHF
TRBJ2-5	NA	TRBD2	TRBV6-5	TGTGCCAGCAGTTCCACTAGCGGACAAGAGACCCAGTACTTC	CASSSTSGQETQYF
TRBJ2-2	NA	TRBD1	TRBV10-2	TGCGCCAGCAGCAGGGGGCGGGTGGACACCGGGGAGCTGTTTTTT	CASSRGRVDTGELFF
TRBJ2-5	NA	TRBD2	TRBV5-4	TGTGCCAGCAGCAGCCCGGGACTAGGGGTCTTGGGTTCAGTGGACCAGTACTTC	CASSSPGLGVLGSVDQYF
TRBJ2-7	NA	NA	TRBV24-1	TGTGCCACTAAAAAAAAGTTCCGGGGCCACGAGCAGTACTTC	CATKKKFRGHEQYF
TRBJ2-7	NA	NA	TRBV6-5	TGTGCCAGCAGCATTGGAGCAGGGGCCTACGAGCAGTACTTC	CASSIGAGAYEQYF
TRBJ1-2	NA	NA	TRBV13	TGTGCCAGCAGCTTATTACAGATCCCTAACTATGGCTACACCTTC	CASSLLQIPNYGYTF
TRBJ2-2	NA	TRBD2	TRBV9	TGTGCCAGCAGCGTAGAGACTAGCGGGAGCACCGGGGAGCTGTTTTTT	CASSVETSGSTGELFF
TRBJ1-2	NA	NA	TRBV20-1	TGCAGTGCTAAAATAGGGGGCTACACCTTC	CSAKIGGYTF
TRBJ2-2	NA	NA	TRBV11-2	TGTGCCAGCAGCTTAGGGCTCGGGGCCGGGGAGCTGTTTTTT	CASSLGLGAGELFF
TRBJ2-7	NA	TRBD1	TRBV6-5	TGTGCCAGCAGCGTTCGGACAGGTTCCTCCTACGAGCAGTACTTC	CASSVRTGSSYEQYF
TRBJ1-5	NA	NA	TRBV7-9	TGTGCCAGCAGCCAACAGGGAAGAGGTCAGCCCCAGCATTTT	CASSQQGRGQPQHF
TRBJ2-7	NA	TRBD2	TRBV5-1	TGCGCCAGCAGCTTCCCTGGGGGGGGAGACGAGCAGTACTTC	CASSFPGGGDEQYF
TRBJ1-2	NA	NA	TRBV5-6	TGTGCCAGCAGCGTCTTTAACTATGGCTACACCTTC	CASSVFNYGYTF
TRBJ2-7	NA	TRBD1	TRBV18	TGTGCCAGCTCACCTAGGGGACAGGGGCAGTCCCCCCCCCACGAGCAGTACTTC	CASSPRGQGQSPPHEQYF
TRBJ1-2	once	NA	TRBV4-2	TGTGCCAGCAGCCAAGATCTTACTGCCGACTATGGCTACACCTTC	CASSQDLTADYGYTF
TRBJ2-1	few	TRBD2	TRBV6-2/TRBV6-3	TGTGCCAGCAGTGACACTAGCGAAACCTACAATGAGCAGTTCTTC	CASSDTSETYNEQFF
TRBJ1-1	NA	NA	TRBV2	TGTGCCAGCACCCTTCGAGAAATCCCTGAAGCTTTCTTT	CASTLREIPEAFF
TRBJ1-5	NA	NA	TRBV19	TGTGCCAGTAGTCTCCGCTTGGCACGCCATAGCAATCAGCCCCAGCATTTT	CASSLRLARHSNQPQHF
TRBJ2-7	NA	NA	TRBV5-1	TGCGCCAGCAGCTTGGACTACTCTAGTTGGGAGCAGTACTTC	CASSLDYSSWEQYF
TRBJ1-2	NA	TRBD1	TRBV7-2	TGTGCCAGCAGCTTAGACTCGGGACAGGGGTTACACTATGGCTACACCTTC	CASSLDSGQGLHYGYTF